Each of the 21 T cell receptor beta chains below was sequenced from the same sample in a study of blood T cell repertoires in COVID-19. The repertoire was sequenced with immunoSEQ multiplex PCR; TCRdb's copy has only in-frame clones and lacks some. The sample includes approximately 90,000 clones, 75% to 85% of them seen just once. The sample was peripheral blood. Every receptor here comes from a human donor in a cohort sampled during active COVID-19.

The chain employs TRBV2 and TRBJ2-6, with TRBD1 identical over 8 bases. Losses at the gene ends were 2 bases for V and 4 bases for J; bases not matched to a gene: 13. Looked up from germline, CDR1 is SNHLY and CDR2 is FYNNEI. The CDR3 is 19 amino acids. CDR3 DNA sequence: TGTGCCAGCAGTGAAAGGACAGGGAGCGAGCTCGGAGGGGCCAACGTCCTGACTTTC. Amino acids: CASSERTGSELGGANVLTF.

The rearrangement joins TRBV7-6 to TRBJ2-3; TRBD2 matches at 12 bases. CDR1 is SGHVS and CDR2 is FNYEAQ in the germline V gene. The CDR3 contains 17 residues. V lost 5 bases to trimming and J lost 0 bases; unmatched junction nucleotides: 6. CDR3 region: CASSTGLAGTSTDTQYF. In nucleotides, the CDR3 is TGTGCCAGCAGCACGGGACTAGCGGGCACGAGCACAGATACGCAGTATTTT. The whole variable domain, remainder taken from reference TRBV7-6 and TRBJ2-3, is GAGVSQSPRYKVTKRGQDVALRCDPISGHVSLYWYRQALGQGPEFLTYFNYEAQQDKSGLPNDRFSAERPEGSISTLTIQRTEQRDSAMYRCASSTGLAGTSTDTQYFGPGTRLTVL.

Within the sample, this clone is large. This chain uses TRBV15 with TRBJ2-5, with D unresolved. The germline CDR1 and CDR2 sequences are LNHNV and YYDKDF (reference sequence). This CDR3 comprises 14 residues. Trimming took off 1 base at V and 0 bases at J, with 6 bases between the two ends. The CDR3 nucleotides read TGTGCCACCAGCAGAGTATCAGACCAAGAGACCCAGTACTTC. Translated, it gives CATSRVSDQETQYF.

This clone was counted at least ten times. This CDR3 is also generated by other DNA sequences in the sample. This chain joins TRBV5-1 and TRBJ1-1; the D is unclear. The V end was cut by 0 bases, the J end by 4 bases, with 10 bases between. The germline CDR1 and CDR2 sequences are SGHRS and YFSETQ. The CDR3 totals 14 residues. The DNA of the CDR3 is TGCGCCAGCAGCTTGGTGTCTGGCGGCACTGAAGCTTTCTTT. Translated, it gives CASSLVSGGTEAFF.

In this sample, this clone turned up once. The V gene is TRBV25-1, the J gene TRBJ2-7, with 8 bases aligning to TRBD1. The CDR3 runs 14 residues. Germline CDR1 reads MGHDK; CDR2 reads SYGVNS. Trimming removed 6 bases from V and 4 bases from J; junction bases left unmatched: 8. The CDR3 protein is CASRPTGVGYEQYF. The DNA of the CDR3 is TGTGCCAGCAGGCCGACAGGGGTAGGATACGAGCAGTACTTC.

CDR3 in DNA: TGTGCCAGCAGCCCCCTCCGGGGGGGCGAGCAGTTCTTC. Translated: CASSPLRGGEQFF. The genes are TRBV7-3 and TRBJ2-1, with 8 bases matching TRBD2. CDR1 and CDR2 from the germline V gene are SGHTA and FQGTGA. The CDR3 spans 13 residues. The V gene end was trimmed by 5 bases and the J gene end by 10 bases; junction bases not matched to a gene: 7.

This rearrangement joins TRBV7-2 to TRBJ2-3, with D perhaps TRBD1 (6 bases). The ends were cut back, 4 bases at V and 0 bases at J, with 11 bases in the middle. The CDR3 loop spans 15 amino acids. The germline V gene has CDR1 SGHTA and CDR2 FQGNSA. Here the CDR3 DNA reads TGTGCCAGCAGCTCGCACAGGGCTAGCACAGATACGCAGTATTTT. Translated: CASSSHRASTDTQYF.

The chain couples TRBV6-1 to TRBJ1-5; D unclear. Trimming stripped 3 bases from V and 0 bases from J, with 9 bases between. Germline V gene data show CDR1 as MNHNS and CDR2 as SASEGT. The CDR3 has 15 residues. CDR3 in amino acids: CASSDGSYSNQPQHF. The CDR3 nucleotides are TGTGCCAGCAGTGACGGTTCATATAGCAATCAGCCCCAGCATTTT.

V is TRBV7-9 and J is TRBJ2-3; 12 bases fit TRBD2. The trim removed 0 bases at V and 3 bases at J, leaving 4 bases unmatched. The CDR3 is made up of 17 amino acids. Germline assignment: CDR1 SEHNR and CDR2 FQNEAQ (reference sequence). CDR3 residues: CASSLALTSGRTDTQYF. CDR3 in DNA: TGTGCCAGCAGCTTAGCCCTCACTAGCGGGAGGACAGATACGCAGTATTTT.

The J gene is TRBJ1-1, the V gene TRBV2, with a tentative D call TRBD1 (6 bases). Trimming took off 2 bases at V and 1 base at J, with 8 bases between the two ends. The CDR3 spans 14 residues. The V gene's germline CDR1 is SNHLY and CDR2 FYNNEI. This CDR3 is CASSEPDRNTEAFF. The CDR3 DNA follows: TGTGCCAGCAGTGAACCGGACAGGAACACTGAAGCTTTCTTT.

The chain employs TRBV9 and TRBJ2-7, with D perhaps TRBD1 (7 bases). The germline CDR1 and CDR2 sequences are SGDLS and YYNGEE. The length of the CDR3 is 15 residues. Trimming took 0 bases from V and 7 from J, leaving 17 bases between them. CDR3 amino acids: CASSVVASQGGEQYF. As DNA, the CDR3 is TGTGCCAGCAGCGTAGTGGCTAGCCAGGGGGGAGAGCAGTACTTC. The full variable domain, in which reference TRBV9 and TRBJ2-7 provide the parts outside the CDR3, is DSGVTQTPKHLITATGQRVTLRCSPRSGDLSVYWYQQSLDQGLQFLIQYYNGEERAKGNILERFSAQQFPDLHSELNLSSLELGDSALYFCASSVVASQGGEQYFGPGTRLTVT.

V is TRBV6-5 and J is TRBJ2-1; TRBD2 matches at 9 bases. CDR1 is MNHEY and CDR2 is SVGAGI in the germline V gene. The CDR3 has 14 amino acids. Trimming took 5 bases from V and 8 from J; bases not matched to a gene: 7. The chain's CDR3 is CASSRSGRPHEQFF. In nucleotides, the CDR3 is TGTGCCAGCAGTCGTAGCGGGAGACCCCATGAGCAGTTCTTC.

The chain couples TRBV2 to TRBJ1-4, with 7 bases lining up with TRBD1. The germline CDR1 and CDR2 sequences are SNHLY and FYNNEI. After removal of 6 bases from V and 5 bases from J, the junction contained 3 bases not matched to a gene. The CDR3 is 13 residues long. CDR3 DNA sequence: TGTGCCAGCAGAGCAGGGGGGAATGAAAAACTGTTTTTT. Its translation is CASRAGGNEKLFF. The full variable domain, completed using reference TRBV2 and TRBJ1-4, is EPEVTQTPSHQVTQMGQEVILRCVPISNHLYFYWYRQILGQKVEFLVSFYNNEISEKSEIFDDQFSVERPDGSNFTLKIRSTKLEDSAMYFCASRAGGNEKLFFGSGTQLSVL.

This chain joins TRBV12-3 or TRBV12-4 and TRBJ1-2; perhaps TRBD1 as D (6 bases). The CDR3 totals 13 residues. V gave up 4 bases and J gave up 5 bases, with 11 bases separating them. The CDR3 region is CASSSYGQYGYTF. DNA of the CDR3: TGTGCCAGCAGTTCATACGGACAGTATGGCTACACCTTC.

CDR3 sequence: CASSQYQGYNQPQHF. The CDR3 DNA reads TGTGCCAGCAGCCAATATCAGGGGTACAATCAGCCCCAGCATTTT. The gene calls are TRBV7-8 and TRBJ1-5; TRBD1 is a possible D gene (6 bases). V was trimmed by 5 bases and J by 3 bases, leaving 14 bases between them. The length of the CDR3 is 15 residues. Germline V gene data show CDR1 as SGHVS and CDR2 as FQNEAQ.

The chain joins TRBV2 to TRBJ2-1; D is unclear. This CDR3 has 14 amino acids. Trimming took 3 bases from V and 10 from J, leaving 16 bases between them. Per germline, CDR1 SNHLY and CDR2 FYNNEI. CDR3: CASSESGSSDEQFF. The DNA of the CDR3 is TGTGCCAGCAGTGAGTCTGGATCCAGCGACGAGCAGTTCTTC.

V and J are TRBV9 and TRBJ1-2; no clear D gene. The length of the CDR3 is 15 residues. In germline, CDR1 is SGDLS, CDR2 YYNGEE. Trimming shortened V by 0 bases and J by 4 bases, and 13 bases separated the two germline ends. CDR3 loop: CASSVVPSSAYGYTF. DNA of the CDR3: TGTGCCAGCAGCGTAGTCCCTTCGAGTGCCTATGGCTACACCTTC.

CDR3 sequence: CSVRYYNEQFF. The CDR3 DNA is TGCAGCGTCAGATACTACAATGAGCAGTTCTTC. The J gene is TRBJ2-1, the V gene TRBV29-1; unclear D gene. The V end lost 6 bases, the J end lost 3 bases, and 6 bases lay between the germline ends. Germline V CDR1 and CDR2: SQVTM, ANQGSEA. The CDR3 contains 11 residues.

The chain couples TRBV7-9 to TRBJ1-6, with 8 bases matching TRBD1. The germline V gene has CDR1 SEHNR and CDR2 FQNEAQ (reference sequence). V lost 1 base, J lost 8 bases, and 4 bases stayed unmatched. The CDR3 consists of 15 residues. CDR3 nucleotides: TGTGCCAGCAGCTTAGTTGGCAGGGGGCATTCACCCCTCCACTTT. It translates to CASSLVGRGHSPLHF.

The V call is TRBV19, the J call TRBJ2-2; the match to TRBD1 covers 9 bases. V dropped 1 base and J dropped 6; count of bases not matched to a gene: 3. Germline values: CDR1 LNHDA, CDR2 SQIVND (reference sequence). The CDR3 covers 15 residues. For the CDR3, the DNA is TGTGCCAGTAGTATAGCTAGACAGGGGGCCGGGGAGCTGTTTTTT. This codes for CASSIARQGAGELFF.

This clone came up many times. The genes are TRBV3-1 (or the pseudogene TRBV3-2) and TRBJ1-6; D not resolved. CDR1 LGHDT and CDR2 YNNKEL come from the germline V gene (reference sequence). The CDR3 loop spans 15 amino acids. Trimming removed 4 bases at V and 1 base at J, with 8 bases between. CDR3 DNA: TGTGCCAGCAGCCCTGGGGAGTCCTATAATTCACCCCTCCACTTT. This gives the protein CASSPGESYNSPLHF.